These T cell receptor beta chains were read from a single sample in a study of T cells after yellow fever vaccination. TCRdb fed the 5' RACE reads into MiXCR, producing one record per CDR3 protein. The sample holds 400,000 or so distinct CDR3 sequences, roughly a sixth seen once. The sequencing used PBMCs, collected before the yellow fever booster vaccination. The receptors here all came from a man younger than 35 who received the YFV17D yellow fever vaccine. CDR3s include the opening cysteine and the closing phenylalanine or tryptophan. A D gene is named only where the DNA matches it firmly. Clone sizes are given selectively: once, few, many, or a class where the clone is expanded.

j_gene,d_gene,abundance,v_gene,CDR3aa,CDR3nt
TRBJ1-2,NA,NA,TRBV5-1,CASSTAALWDGYTF,TGCGCCAGCAGCACAGCAGCATTGTGGGATGGCTACACCTTC
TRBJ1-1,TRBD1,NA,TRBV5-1,CASSLRTGEGSEAFF,TGCGCCAGCAGCTTAAGGACAGGGGAGGGAAGTGAAGCTTTCTTT
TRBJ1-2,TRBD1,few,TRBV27,CASSFGDRAYGYTF,TGTGCCAGCAGTTTTGGAGACAGGGCGTATGGCTACACCTTC
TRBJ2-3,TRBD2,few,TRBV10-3,CAIRDTSGGARDTQYF,TGTGCCATCAGGGACACTAGCGGGGGGGCCAGGGATACGCAGTATTTT
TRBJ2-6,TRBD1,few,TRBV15,CATHPDRGFSGANVLTF,TGTGCCACCCACCCCGACAGGGGTTTCTCTGGGGCCAACGTCCTGACTTTC
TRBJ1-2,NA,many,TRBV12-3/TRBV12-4,CASSPDSFYGYTF,TGTGCCAGCAGTCCGGACAGTTTCTATGGCTACACCTTC
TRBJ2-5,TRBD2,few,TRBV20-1,CSARASGGLGYETQYF,TGCAGTGCTAGGGCTAGCGGGGGCCTAGGCTACGAGACCCAGTACTTC
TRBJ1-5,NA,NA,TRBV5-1,CASSLAGIGNQPQHF,TGCGCCAGCAGCTTGGCCGGGATCGGCAATCAGCCCCAGCATTTT
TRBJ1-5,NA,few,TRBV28,CASSLSVGPQHF,TGTGCCAGCAGTTTATCGGTGGGGCCCCAGCATTTT
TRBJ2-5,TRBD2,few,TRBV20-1,CSARPPRLALRETQYF,TGCAGTGCTAGACCCCCACGACTAGCGTTGAGAGAGACCCAGTACTTC
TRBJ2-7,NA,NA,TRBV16,CASSGPGAVYEQYF,TGTGCCAGCAGCGGGCCGGGGGCCGTCTACGAGCAGTACTTC
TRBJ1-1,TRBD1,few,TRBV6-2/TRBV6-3,CASRPGTAPEAFF,TGTGCCAGCAGACCCGGGACAGCGCCTGAAGCTTTCTTT
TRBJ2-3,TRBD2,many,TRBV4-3,CASSQTPSSGGPQYF,TGCGCCAGCAGCCAAACCCCGTCAAGCGGGGGGCCGCAGTATTTT
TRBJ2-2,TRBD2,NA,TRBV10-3,CAIQRGGTSGNTGELFF,TGTGCCATCCAGAGGGGTGGGACTAGCGGTAACACCGGGGAGCTGTTTTTT
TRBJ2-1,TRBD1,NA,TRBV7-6,CASSSRGYEQFF,TGTGCCAGCAGCTCCAGGGGGTATGAGCAGTTCTTC
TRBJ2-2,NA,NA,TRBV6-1,CASSVAGSNTGELFF,TGTGCCAGCAGTGTGGCGGGGTCGAACACCGGGGAGCTGTTTTTT
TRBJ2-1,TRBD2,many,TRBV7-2,CASRLAGGNEQFF,TGTGCCAGCAGACTAGCGGGGGGGAATGAGCAGTTCTTC
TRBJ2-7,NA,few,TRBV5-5,CASSLRSQRGYEQYF,TGTGCCAGCAGCTTAAGGTCCCAGAGAGGCTACGAGCAGTACTTC
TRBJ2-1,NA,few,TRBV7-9,CASSGLTGASYNEQFF,TGTGCCAGCAGCGGCCTAACGGGGGCCTCCTACAATGAGCAGTTCTTC
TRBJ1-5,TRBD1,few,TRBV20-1,CSAAGTGIYSNQPQHF,TGCAGTGCCGCCGGGACAGGAATTTATAGCAATCAGCCCCAGCATTTT
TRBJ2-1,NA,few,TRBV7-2,CASSLGTPLSYNEQFF,TGTGCCAGCAGCCTCGGGACACCTCTCTCCTACAATGAGCAGTTCTTC
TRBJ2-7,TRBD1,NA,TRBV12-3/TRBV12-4,CASRSAGTGAREQYF,TGTGCCAGCAGGTCCGCCGGGACAGGGGCTCGCGAGCAGTACTTC
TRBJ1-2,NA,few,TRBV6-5,CASSAVGGQGNYGYTF,TGTGCCAGCAGTGCCGTGGGGGGGCAAGGGAACTATGGCTACACCTTC
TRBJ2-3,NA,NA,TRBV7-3,CASSLFPQQGQYF,TGTGCCAGCAGCTTATTCCCCCAACAGGGGCAGTATTTT
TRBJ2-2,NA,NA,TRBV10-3,CAISGHPSTGELFF,TGTGCCATCAGCGGACATCCTTCCACCGGGGAGCTGTTTTTT
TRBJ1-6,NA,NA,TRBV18,CASSLTRVNSPLHF,TGTGCCAGCTCACTCACGAGGGTTAATTCACCCCTCCACTTT
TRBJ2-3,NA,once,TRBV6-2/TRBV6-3,CASSPLLGSSTDTQYF,TGTGCCAGCAGTCCCTTACTTGGTTCTAGCACAGATACGCAGTATTTT
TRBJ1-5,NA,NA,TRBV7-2,CASSPPGYQPQHF,TGTGCCAGCAGCCCCCCGGGGTATCAGCCCCAGCATTTT